Below are 6 T cell receptor beta chains sequenced from a single sample in a study of identical twins. TCRdb recomputed calls from the 5' RACE reads with MiXCR, one row per CDR3 protein. In the table there are roughly 710,000 distinct CDR3 sequences, less than 7% of which are singletons. The sample consisted of naive T cells sorted from blood. These receptors were collected from a man in his late teens or twenties in good health.

This clonotype was found a few times. The gene calls are TRBV4-3 and TRBJ2-2, with D maybe TRBD1 (6 bases). CDR3 length equals 16 residues. Germline V lookup: CDR1 LGHNA, CDR2 YSLEER. V was pared by 1 base and J by 6 bases, with 15 bases between. CDR3 DNA: TGCGCCAGCAGCCAAGTTGGGCCAGGGGTAGCCGGGGAGCTGTTTTTT. This sequence encodes CASSQVGPGVAGELFF.

This clonotype showed up many times. This chain links TRBV12-3 or TRBV12-4 with TRBJ2-3; 8 bases are a match to TRBD2. The CDR3 is 14 residues long. V lost 5 bases, J lost 2 bases, and 3 bases stayed unmatched. The CDR3 spells CASSSGSFTDTQYF. The CDR3 nucleotides read TGTGCCAGCAGTAGCGGGAGTTTCACAGATACGCAGTATTTT.

As for this clonotype: This may come from a read error, since a much larger clone is one base off. The rearrangement uses TRBV28 and TRBJ2-7, with D hard to call. Germline CDR1 MDHEN, CDR2 SYDVKM. V was clipped by 6 bases and J by 4 bases, with 13 bases between them. CDR3 length: 13 residues. CDR3 amino acids: CASSHALGYEQYF. In DNA form, the CDR3 reads TGTGCCAGCAGCCATGCTCTGGGGTACGAGCAGTACTTC.

The genes are TRBV12-3 or TRBV12-4 and TRBJ2-1, with TRBD2 matching over 9 bases. Unmatched junction bases numbered 4, after V lost 3 bases and J lost 7 bases. CDR3 length equals 14 residues. CDR3 region: CASSFSSGMNEQFF. CDR3 coding DNA: TGTGCCAGCAGTTTCTCTAGCGGGATGAATGAGCAGTTCTTC.

This clonotype occurred many times. Relative to the germline gene, one junction end is altered; a read error may explain this. The rearrangement links TRBV25-1 to TRBJ1-3; no clear D. Germline CDR1 MGHDK, CDR2 SYGVNS. The CDR3 totals 14 residues. The CDR3 nucleotides read TGTGCCAGCAGTGTCGGCAGATCTGGAGACACCATATATTTT. Translated: CASSVGRSGDTIYF. Full variable domain (remainder filled in from reference TRBV25-1 and TRBJ1-3): EADIYQTPRYLVIGTGKKITLECSQTMGHDKMYWYQQDPGMELHLIHYSYGVNSTEKGDLSSESTVSRIRTEHFPLTLESARPSHTSQYLCASSVGRSGDTIYFGEGSWLTVV.

The sample holds a few counts of this clonotype. V is TRBV5-4 and J is TRBJ2-2; TRBD2 matches 9 bases. Unmatched junction bases numbered 13, after V lost 7 bases and J lost 6 bases. This CDR3 is built from 16 residues. Germline V gene sequence: CDR1 SGHNT, CDR2 YYREEE (reference sequence). The CDR3 reads CASGKIGGLAAGELFF. The CDR3 nucleotides are TGTGCCAGCGGCAAAATTGGGGGACTAGCAGCCGGGGAGCTGTTTTTT.